The rows below give T cell receptor beta chains drawn from one sample of a study of cytotoxic CD8 clonotypes in ibrutinib-treated CLL. Measured with immunoSEQ multiplex PCR; TCRdb has only the in-frame clones, and not every one. The table shows approximately 190,000 clones, with roughly 79% occurring only once. The sequences come from PBMCs, collected after 12 months of ibrutinib treatment. The receptors shown here come from a human donor with chronic lymphocytic leukemia. The CDR3 runs from the conserved cysteine through the conserved F or W. The D gene is left open where the match is weak. Clone size, where shown, is once, few, many, or a class for clones that have expanded.

cdr3_nt | cdr3_aa | clone_size | j_call | v_call | d_call
TGTGCCAGCAGTTACCCCACTAGCGGGAACTCCTACGAGCAGTACTTC | CASSYPTSGNSYEQYF | NA | TRBJ2-7 | TRBV6-6 | TRBD2
TGTGCCAGCAGTTTATCGGGAGAGCTCTATAATTCACCCCTCCACTTT | CASSLSGELYNSPLHF | NA | TRBJ1-6 | TRBV27 | NA
TGTGCCAGTAGCGGGATTAGCGGGGCTCAAGAGACCCAGTACTTC | CASSGISGAQETQYF | NA | TRBJ2-5 | TRBV19 | TRBD2
TGTGCCAGCAGTTTTCTACCCTATGACAGCTATGGCTACACCTTC | CASSFLPYDSYGYTF | NA | TRBJ1-2 | TRBV6-6 | NA
TGTGCCAGCAGTCAACAGGGGGAAAATTCACCCCTCCACTTT | CASSQQGENSPLHF | NA | TRBJ1-6 | TRBV6-1 | TRBD1
TGTGCCAGCTCACCCGGCCCTTTGACAGGGACCCGCTCCTACGAGCAGTACTTC | CASSPGPLTGTRSYEQYF | NA | TRBJ2-7 | TRBV18 | TRBD1
TGTGCCAGCAGCTTAGTAGCGCGGGAGGGTACGCAGTATTTT | CASSLVAREGTQYF | NA | TRBJ2-3 | TRBV14 | TRBD2
TGCGCCAGCAGCAACGGACAGGGTAGAGGAAACACCATATATTTT | CASSNGQGRGNTIYF | NA | TRBJ1-3 | TRBV5-1 | TRBD1
TGTGCCAGCAGTGAAGGAGATACGCAGTATTTT | CASSEGDTQYF | few | TRBJ2-3 | TRBV2 | NA
TGTGCCAGCAGGCGGACAGGGGGGGATCAGCCCCAGCATTTT | CASRRTGGDQPQHF | NA | TRBJ1-5 | TRBV2 | TRBD1
TGTGCCAGCAGCATCGGCGACAGGGGGCAATTGAATACGCAGTATTTT | CASSIGDRGQLNTQYF | NA | TRBJ2-3 | TRBV7-9 | TRBD1
TGTGCCAGCAGTTCCCTCAGAGCTAACTATGGCTACACCTTC | CASSSLRANYGYTF | NA | TRBJ1-2 | TRBV28 | NA
TGTGCCAGCTCCGAAGGCGCGTGGACTTCACCCCTCCACTTT | CASSEGAWTSPLHF | NA | TRBJ1-6 | TRBV18 | NA
TGTGCCAGTAGGCATCCGGGACAGCTTAACTATGGCTACACCTTC | CASRHPGQLNYGYTF | NA | TRBJ1-2 | TRBV19 | TRBD1
TGCGCCAGCCGAGTGCCCGGGGAGGGTAACTATGGCTACACCTTC | CASRVPGEGNYGYTF | NA | TRBJ1-2 | TRBV23-1 | NA
TGTGCCTGGAGTTTCGCCCCCGCCGGCGCCAAAGGGACCAACTTC | CAWSFAPAGAKGTNF | NA | TRBJ1-2 | TRBV30 | NA
TGTGCCAGCTCACCAGGAGTGAGGTTAGATGGCTACACCTTC | CASSPGVRLDGYTF | NA | TRBJ1-2 | TRBV18 | NA
TGTGCCAGCAGAGGGGTTTTCCCTACGCAGTATTTT | CASRGVFPTQYF | NA | TRBJ2-3 | TRBV2 | NA
TGCGCCAGCAGCGCGGGACAGGGAGAGACTGAAGCTTTCTTT | CASSAGQGETEAFF | once | TRBJ1-1 | TRBV5-1 | TRBD1
TGTGCCAGCCGGCAGGGCACTGAGCAGTTCTTC | CASRQGTEQFF | NA | TRBJ2-1 | TRBV6-1 | NA
TGTGCCAGCAGCGTGGGCAGGGAAGAGACCCAGTACTTC | CASSVGREETQYF | NA | TRBJ2-5 | TRBV5-4 | NA
TGTGCCAGCAGCCAAGATCCGGGAGTGGGCACCGGGGAGCTGTTTTTT | CASSQDPGVGTGELFF | NA | TRBJ2-2 | TRBV4-2 | NA
TGTGCCAGTAAGTTCGTCTACAGGGGGCTGTCTGAAGCTTTCTTT | CASKFVYRGLSEAFF | NA | TRBJ1-1 | TRBV19 | TRBD1
TGTGCCAGCTCAGTCGGGGGGTTTGAAGTTCAGCCCCAGCATTTT | CASSVGGFEVQPQHF | NA | TRBJ1-5 | TRBV18 | NA
TGTGCCAGCAGCTTGGTCGGGATCCAAAACATTCAGTACTTC | CASSLVGIQNIQYF | NA | TRBJ2-4 | TRBV5-5 | NA
TGTGCCAGCAGTTACGGGCAGGAGAACACCTTC | CASSYGQENTF | once | TRBJ1-2 | TRBV6-5 | NA
TGTGCCAGCAGCTCTCAAGCGGGAGTATCCTACAATGAGCAGTTCTTC | CASSSQAGVSYNEQFF | NA | TRBJ2-1 | TRBV7-8 | TRBD2
TGTGCCAGCAGTGACTCATACAGGGGTAATTCACCCCTCCACTTT | CASSDSYRGNSPLHF | NA | TRBJ1-6 | TRBV6-4 | TRBD1
TGTGCCAGCAGTTTCCGGGACAGGGTCTACGAGCAGTACTTC | CASSFRDRVYEQYF | NA | TRBJ2-7 | TRBV28 | TRBD1
TGTGCCAGCAGCCGGAACTATGGCTACACCTTC | CASSRNYGYTF | NA | TRBJ1-2 | TRBV7-9 | NA
TGCGCCAGCAGCCAAGATCCGGTAGAGACCCAGTACTTC | CASSQDPVETQYF | NA | TRBJ2-5 | TRBV4-1 | NA
TGTGCCAGCAGCTTGAGGGACCCTAATGAAAAACTGTTTTTT | CASSLRDPNEKLFF | NA | TRBJ1-4 | TRBV5-6 | NA
TGTGCCAGCAGTGTGGACACCACCTCCTACGAGCAGTACTTC | CASSVDTTSYEQYF | NA | TRBJ2-7 | TRBV6-6 | NA
TGTGCCAGCTCACTCTCAGGACTAGCGGGGTTCTACAATGAGCAGTTCTTC | CASSLSGLAGFYNEQFF | NA | TRBJ2-1 | TRBV18 | TRBD2
TGTGCCAGTAGTGGGACAGGGCGCTACGAGCAGTACTTC | CASSGTGRYEQYF | NA | TRBJ2-7 | TRBV19 | TRBD1
TGTGCCAGCAGCCTACTAGCGGGACAGGGTGTGGATACGCAGTATTTT | CASSLLAGQGVDTQYF | NA | TRBJ2-3 | TRBV5-4 | NA
TGTGCCAGCAGCATAAGGGGCAGCACAACCTATGGCTACACCTTC | CASSIRGSTTYGYTF | NA | TRBJ1-2 | TRBV7-9 | NA
TGTGCCAGCAGCCGAGGACTAGTCAATGAGCAGTTCTTC | CASSRGLVNEQFF | NA | TRBJ2-1 | TRBV11-1 | TRBD2
TGCGCCAGCAGCTTGGATGGGACAGGGGGCGGTTCGTATGGCTACACCTTC | CASSLDGTGGGSYGYTF | NA | TRBJ1-2 | TRBV5-1 | TRBD1
TGTGCCAGCAGAGCCGGGACAGGGGATTCCTACAATGAGCAGTTCTTC | CASRAGTGDSYNEQFF | many | TRBJ2-1 | TRBV5-5 | TRBD1